This T cell receptor beta chain comes out of a study of T cell repertoires in cytomegalovirus infection. The overall study: It was the public TCR beta signatures that indicated both CMV infection and matching HLA type.

Study-level points and caveats: CMV-specific TCR beta clonotypes restricted by HLA-C were the ones dominating the ex vivo response. Cumulated frequencies of public TCR beta families served to identify carriers of CMV plus the relevant HLA.

TCRdb re-called the reads with MiXCR, one entry per CDR3 protein. The table has approximately 260,000 distinct CDR3 sequences, about a sixth seen once. Germline V gene lookup returns CDR1 SQVTM and CDR2 ANQGSEA. The CDR3 spans 16 residues. V dropped 1 base and J dropped 0 bases, with 13 bases sitting between them. With regard to this clonotype: The antigen remains undetermined.

Sequenced: CD8+ T cells from PBMCs. J is TRBJ2-1 and V is TRBV29-1; D tentatively reads TRBD1 or TRBD2 (5 bases each). The clonotype originates from a human donor in good health (CMV status not recorded). Some clones in this sample may be carry-over from other donors' samples. The CDR3 region is CSVEGGTASSYNEQFF. In DNA form, the CDR3 reads TGCAGCGTTGAAGGTGGGACCGCTAGCTCCTACAATGAGCAGTTCTTC.